The 27 T cell receptor beta chains presented below share a single source sample, sequenced in a study of T cell repertoires in cytomegalovirus infection. Antigens of these TCRs are unknown. Via MiXCR, TCRdb re-called the reads, giving one row per CDR3 protein. The sample consists of some 940,000 distinct CDR3 sequences, roughly 30% of them appearing once. Sample: cultured CD8+ T cells from PBMCs, taken from culture after CMV antigen stimulation. These receptors were collected from a human donor in good health (CMV status not recorded). Some clones in this sample may be carry-over from other donors' samples.

The chain employs TRBV11-2 and TRBJ1-6, with a tentative D call TRBD1 (5 bases). V was cut by 5 bases and J by 9 bases, with 17 bases left in between. This CDR3 is built from 15 residues. Germline V gene data show CDR1 as SGHAT and CDR2 as FQNNGV. CDR3 bases: TGTGCCAGCAGCCGCCCCGGGCTCGGGGGTTCACCCCTCCACTTT. Amino acids: CASSRPGLGGSPLHF.

There are a few counts of this clonotype. The chain links TRBV6-2 or TRBV6-3 to TRBJ1-1; D possibly corresponds to TRBD1 (5 bases). Germline lookup yields CDR1 MNHEY and CDR2 SVGEGT. This CDR3 is built from 15 residues. Deletions cut 5 bases from V and 1 base from J, with 14 bases between. The CDR3 loop is CASSRRTNWNTEAFF. CDR3 DNA: TGTGCCAGCAGTCGACGGACAAATTGGAACACTGAAGCTTTCTTT.

This clonotype was recorded at least ten times. The gene calls are TRBV7-6 and TRBJ2-7, with unresolved D. The CDR3 spans 13 residues. Germline CDR1 SGHVS, CDR2 FNYEAQ. V lost 3 bases, J lost 0 bases, and 6 bases lay in between. CDR3 coding DNA: TGTGCCAGCAGCTTCTCGACCTCCTACGAGCAGTACTTC. It is translated as CASSFSTSYEQYF.

In its sample, this clonotype was seen a few times. CDR3 residues: CASSGRTNQPQHF. CDR3 coding DNA: TGTGCCAGCAGCGGTCGGACCAATCAGCCCCAGCATTTT. The V gene is TRBV7-8, the J gene TRBJ1-5, with no clear D. Trimming pared 5 bases from V and 3 bases from J, leaving 8 bases between. The CDR3 covers 13 residues. Germline V gives CDR1 SGHVS, CDR2 FQNEAQ.

This sequence joins TRBV27 and TRBJ1-6; D unclear. Germline loops: CDR1 MNHEY, CDR2 SMNVEV (reference sequence). V was pared by 6 bases and J by 6 bases, with 15 bases between. The CDR3 has 15 amino acids. The CDR3 sequence is CASSREKTGNSPLHF. CDR3 in DNA: TGTGCCAGCAGCCGGGAAAAGACGGGTAATTCACCCCTCCACTTT.

The V call is TRBV4-1, the J call TRBJ2-7; D is ambiguous. V was cut by 0 bases and J by 6 bases, with 9 bases left in between. Germline V gene data show CDR1 as MGHRA and CDR2 as YSYEKL. This CDR3 is 13 amino acids long. The CDR3 is CASSQDVVSEQYV. The CDR3 bases are TGCGCCAGCAGCCAAGATGTGGTGTCCGAGCAGTACGTC.

This clonotype was recorded only once. This chain joins TRBV18 and TRBJ1-1, with D perhaps TRBD1 (6 bases). The V gene lost 6 bases and the J gene lost 5 bases, with 16 bases spanning the gap. The CDR3 has 14 amino acids. Germline V gene lookup returns CDR1 KGHSH and CDR2 LQKENI. DNA of the CDR3: TGTGCCAGCTCCGTTGGGGGGGCGGGGACTGAAGCTTTCTTT. This gives the protein CASSVGGAGTEAFF.

This clonotype was picked up many times. The rearrangement links TRBV12-3 or TRBV12-4 to TRBJ2-3; 15 bases map to TRBD2. The junction had 10 bases not matched to a gene; V was cut back by 8 bases and J by 4 bases. The CDR3 runs 17 residues. This chain's CDR3 is CASRGLAGGTHADTQYF. DNA for the CDR3: TGTGCCAGCCGTGGACTAGCGGGGGGGACGCACGCAGATACGCAGTATTTT.

V gene TRBV12-3 or TRBV12-4 combines with J gene TRBJ1-1; tentative D call: TRBD1 (5 bases). The CDR3 is 13 residues long. Trimming removed 3 bases from V and 5 bases from J, with 10 bases in between. This CDR3 reads CASSFLRQTEAFF. Written as DNA, the CDR3 is TGTGCCAGCAGTTTTCTTAGACAGACTGAAGCTTTCTTT.

J is TRBJ2-3 and V is TRBV5-6; TRBD1 aligns across 7 bases. This CDR3 has 17 residues. The V and J ends lost 4 bases and 2 bases, in that order; junction bases with no gene match: 13. Germline CDR1 SGHDT, CDR2 YYEEEE. The CDR3, as DNA: TGTGCCAGCAGCCCGGTCGAGGGGGCCTTGACCACAGATACGCAGTATTTT. It translates to CASSPVEGALTTDTQYF.

V is TRBV7-6 and J is TRBJ2-1; 7 nucleotides align to TRBD1. Trimming cost V 5 bases and J 6 bases; bases outside gene matches: 4. Germline CDR1 SGHVS, CDR2 FNYEAQ. CDR3 length: 13 amino acids. CDR3 region: CASSADRFNEQFF. The CDR3 DNA is TGTGCCAGCAGCGCGGACAGGTTCAATGAGCAGTTCTTC. The variable domain in full, completed from reference TRBV7-6 and TRBJ2-1, reads GAGVSQSPRYKVTKRGQDVALRCDPISGHVSLYWYRQALGQGPEFLTYFNYEAQQDKSGLPNDRFSAERPEGSISTLTIQRTEQRDSAMYRCASSADRFNEQFFGPGTRLTVL.

This clonotype was recorded at least ten times. The chain recombines TRBV7-9 with TRBJ1-5; D not resolved. CDR1 and CDR2 from the germline V gene are SEHNR and FQNEAQ (reference sequence). Trimming shortened V by 5 bases and J by 3 bases, and 11 bases separated the two germline ends. CDR3 length equals 14 residues. CDR3 sequence: CASSPSPVNQPQHF. The CDR3 nucleotides read TGTGCCAGCAGCCCCTCCCCGGTCAATCAGCCCCAGCATTTT.

The J gene is TRBJ1-4, the V gene TRBV14, with 8 bases fitting TRBD1. With V trimmed by 6 bases and J by 5 bases, 2 bases remained unmatched. The CDR3 length is 13 residues. Germline-derived CDR1 and CDR2 are SGHDN and FVKESK. CDR3 in amino acids: CASRNRGNEKLFF. For the CDR3, the DNA is TGTGCCAGCAGAAACAGGGGGAATGAAAAACTGTTTTTT. Filled out from reference TRBV14 and TRBJ1-4, the complete variable domain reads EAGVTQFPSHSVIEKGQTVTLRCDPISGHDNLYWYRRVMGKEIKFLLHFVKESKQDESGMPNNRFLAERTGGTYSTLKVQPAELEDSGVYFCASRNRGNEKLFFGSGTQLSVL.

This clonotype came up a few times. This chain connects TRBV7-2 to TRBJ2-5; D might be TRBD1 (6 bases). Germline V gene sequence: CDR1 SGHTA, CDR2 FQGNSA. The length of the CDR3 is 14 residues. With 2 bases removed from V and 2 bases from J, the gap between germline ends came to 9 bases. CDR3 DNA: TGTGCCAGCAGCTTACACAGGGTTCAAGAGACCCAGTACTTC. Residues: CASSLHRVQETQYF. Using reference TRBV7-2 and TRBJ2-5 for the parts outside the CDR3, the full variable domain is GAGVSQSPSNKVTEKGKDVELRCDPISGHTALYWYRQSLGQGLEFLIYFQGNSAPDKSGLPSDRFSAERTGGSVSTLTIQRTQQEDSAVYLCASSLHRVQETQYFGPGTRLLVL.

The CDR3 DNA reads as TGTGCCAGCAGCTTAGGTCATGAATACGAGCAGTACGTC. Protein: CASSLGHEYEQYV. The V gene is TRBV7-9, the J gene TRBJ2-7; D not certain. This CDR3 comprises 13 residues. CDR1 is SEHNR and CDR2 is FQNEAQ in the germline V gene (reference sequence). Trimming removed 1 base at V and 4 bases at J, with 8 bases between.

This clonotype has ten or more counts. The gene calls are TRBV5-1 and TRBJ2-3; the D gene could be TRBD1 or TRBD2 (6 bases each). The CDR3 extends over 12 amino acids. CDR1 and CDR2 (germline): SGHRS, YFSETQ. V gave up 7 bases and J gave up 6 bases, with 12 bases separating them. CDR3 in amino acids: CASSRGGDTQYF. The CDR3 DNA follows: TGCGCCAGCTCCCGAGGGGGGGATACGCAGTATTTT.

The chain is built from TRBV4-3 and TRBJ2-5; 7 bases fit TRBD2. The CDR3 consists of 17 residues. Germline assignment: CDR1 LGHNA and CDR2 YSLEER. With V trimmed by 0 bases and J by 0 bases, 7 bases remained unmatched. The CDR3 spells CASSQDWGGLYQETQYF. In DNA, the CDR3 is TGCGCCAGCAGCCAAGATTGGGGGGGATTGTACCAAGAGACCCAGTACTTC.

This clonotype has more than one count but fewer than ten. The CDR3 here is CASSHGFLYNEQFF. The DNA of the CDR3 is TGTGCCAGTTCCCACGGATTCCTCTACAATGAGCAGTTCTTC. The chain links TRBV27 to TRBJ2-1, with D hard to call. Trimming removed 9 bases at V and 3 bases at J, with 15 bases between. This CDR3 region has 14 residues. Germline V lookup: CDR1 MNHEY, CDR2 SMNVEV (reference sequence).

The rearrangement joins TRBV9 to TRBJ2-3; 7 nucleotides agree with TRBD2. V was clipped by 3 bases and J by 0 bases; unmatched bases: 16. Germline-derived CDR1 and CDR2 are SGDLS and YYNGEE. The CDR3 length is 19 residues. The CDR3 DNA follows: TGTGCCAGCAGCGCGTCGGGACCGTTGGGGGGGACTAGCACAGATACGCAGTATTTT. Encoded protein: CASSASGPLGGTSTDTQYF.

J is TRBJ2-1 and V is TRBV2; TRBD2 matches 7 bases. This CDR3 has 15 amino acids. Trimming took 9 bases from V and 4 from J; bases not matched to a gene: 12. CDR1 SNHLY and CDR2 FYNNEI come from the germline V gene. The CDR3 sequence: CARGPGRGRYNEQFF. The CDR3 DNA is TGTGCCAGGGGCCCCGGGCGGGGGAGGTACAATGAGCAGTTCTTC.

The chain recombines TRBV18 with TRBJ2-1; D might be TRBD1 (6 bases). The CDR3 is made up of 14 amino acids. Trimming cost V 3 bases and J 7 bases, with 13 bases left between them. Germline CDR1 is KGHSH and CDR2 is LQKENI. CDR3 bases: TGTGCCAGCTCACCGCTGCGGCAGGGGAATGAGCAGTTCTTC. It yields the protein CASSPLRQGNEQFF.

The chain's CDR3 is CASSNQGARELFF. The CDR3 DNA follows: TGTGCCAGCAGTAACCAGGGGGCCCGGGAGCTGTTTTTT. V usage is TRBV13 and J usage is TRBJ2-2; 8 bases match TRBD1. Losses at the gene ends were 6 bases for V and 9 bases for J; bases not matched to a gene: 6. CDR1 is PRHDT and CDR2 is FYEKMQ in the germline V gene (reference sequence). The CDR3 is made up of 13 amino acids.

This sequence joins TRBV7-9 and TRBJ2-7; 7 bases line up with TRBD1. CDR1 SEHNR and CDR2 FQNEAQ come from the germline V gene (reference sequence). Unmatched junction bases numbered 7, after V lost 5 bases and J lost 3 bases. The CDR3 is 14 residues long. The CDR3 protein is CASSPRDSYYEQYF. The CDR3 DNA sequence: TGTGCCAGCAGCCCACGGGACAGCTACTACGAGCAGTACTTC.

The rearrangement joins TRBV12-3 or TRBV12-4 to TRBJ1-5; 9 bases are a match to TRBD1. There are 14 residues in the CDR3. The ends lost 3 bases at V and 5 bases at J; junction bases unmatched: 2. As DNA, the CDR3 is TGTGCCAGCAGTTTGTGGGACAGGGATCAGCCCCAGCATTTT. Protein: CASSLWDRDQPQHF.

This clonotype was detected a few times. The gene calls are TRBV7-9 and TRBJ2-7; unclear D gene. There are 15 residues in the CDR3. Trimming left V 4 bases short and J 3 bases short, with 16 bases between. CDR1 is SEHNR, CDR2 FQNEAQ, per germline (reference sequence). CDR3 loop: CASSSPSRENYEQYF. In DNA, the CDR3 is TGTGCCAGCAGCTCTCCGTCAAGGGAAAACTACGAGCAGTACTTC.

In nucleotides, the CDR3 is TGTGCCAGCAGTGAAGTCTCCGGGGGTCGGGTCACTGAAGCTTTCTTT. It specifies CASSEVSGGRVTEAFF. V and J are TRBV6-1 and TRBJ1-1, with D possibly being TRBD1 (5 bases). The V gene lost 1 base and the J gene lost 4 bases, with 16 bases spanning the gap. The length of the CDR3 is 16 residues. CDR1 and CDR2 from the germline V gene are MNHNS and SASEGT.

This clonotype was counted a few times. J is TRBJ2-4 and V is TRBV12-3 or TRBV12-4; 8 bases are shared with TRBD1. There are 14 residues in the CDR3. Trimming removed 10 bases from V and 3 bases from J; junction bases left unmatched: 8. CDR3 residues: CATAGGAFKNIQYF. CDR3 in DNA: TGTGCCACCGCAGGGGGCGCATTCAAAAACATTCAGTACTTC.